One and the same sample provided the 13 T cell receptor beta chains below, sequenced in a study of control samples from healthy donors and cancer patients. TCRdb's table, derived via immunoSEQ multiplex PCR, lists solely in-frame clones and lacks some. Seen here are roughly 76,000 clones, about 93% observed once, and the top ten hold roughly 6.2%. The sequencing input was blood. These receptors were taken from a woman between 40 and 50 years old in good health.

The CDR3 DNA sequence: TGTGCCAGCAGCTCAACACAGGGAGGGGATGAAAAACTGTTTTTT. It specifies CASSSTQGGDEKLFF. The chain employs TRBV7-6 and TRBJ1-4; possible D gene TRBD1, 6 bases. The CDR3 totals 15 residues. Germline CDR1 SGHVS, CDR2 FNYEAQ. V was pared by 4 bases and J by 6 bases, with 15 bases between. The full variable domain, completed using reference TRBV7-6 and TRBJ1-4, is GAGVSQSPRYKVTKRGQDVALRCDPISGHVSLYWYRQALGQGPEFLTYFNYEAQQDKSGLPNDRFSAERPEGSISTLTIQRTEQRDSAMYRCASSSTQGGDEKLFFGSGTQLSVL.

In its sample, this clone was seen once. The chain recombines TRBV5-1 with TRBJ2-1, with TRBD2 matching 7 bases. Germline V CDR1 and CDR2: SGHRS, YFSETQ. Trimming removed 2 bases from V and 2 bases from J; junction bases left unmatched: 7. The CDR3 runs to 16 residues. The chain's CDR3 is CASSFGLVSTYNEQFF. As DNA, the CDR3 is TGCGCCAGCAGCTTCGGACTAGTAAGCACCTACAATGAGCAGTTCTTC.

The genes are TRBV24-1 and TRBJ2-7; the D is unclear. This CDR3 contains 13 residues. Germline V gene lookup returns CDR1 KGHDR and CDR2 SFDVKD. Trimming left V 2 bases short and J 6 bases short, with 10 bases between. Here the CDR3 reads CATSDSQSFEQYF. In DNA form, the CDR3 reads TGTGCCACCAGTGATTCCCAAAGTTTCGAGCAGTACTTC.

The rearrangement links TRBV5-1 to TRBJ2-1; possibly TRBD1 for D (6 bases). This CDR3 comprises 17 residues. Germline lookup yields CDR1 SGHRS and CDR2 YFSETQ. V was shortened by 0 bases and J by 7 bases, with 20 bases between the two germline ends. This CDR3 is CASSLAMGTLSMNEQFF. CDR3 DNA sequence: TGCGCCAGCAGCTTGGCCATGGGGACATTATCGATGAATGAGCAGTTCTTC.

The chain links TRBV18 to TRBJ1-2, with D possibly matching TRBD1 (6 bases). Germline assignment: CDR1 KGHSH and CDR2 LQKENI. The V end was cut by 5 bases, the J end by 0 bases, with 10 bases between. The CDR3 consists of 14 residues. Here the CDR3 DNA reads TGTGCCAGCTCAGAGGACAGCTCTAACTATGGCTACACCTTC. Translation: CASSEDSSNYGYTF.

The J gene is TRBJ1-2, the V gene TRBV19; D is ambiguous. Germline V gene lookup returns CDR1 LNHDA and CDR2 SQIVND (reference sequence). V lost 3 bases to trimming and J lost 2 bases, with 13 bases between them. CDR3 length: 15 amino acids. The DNA for the CDR3 is TGTGCCAGTAGTATTGGGAACCGAAGAAACTATGGCTACACCTTC. Protein: CASSIGNRRNYGYTF. Full variable domain (outside the CDR3, taken from reference TRBV19 and TRBJ1-2): DGGITQSPKYLFRKEGQNVTLSCEQNLNHDAMYWYRQDPGQGLRLIYYSQIVNDFQKGDIAEGYSVSREKKESFPLTVTSAQKNPTAFYLCASSIGNRRNYGYTFGSGTRLTVV.

CDR3 sequence: CASRPGNTGELFF. The CDR3 DNA follows: TGTGCCAGCAGACCGGGGAACACCGGGGAGCTGTTTTTT. The V gene is TRBV12-3 or TRBV12-4, the J gene TRBJ2-2; D uncertain. The CDR3 runs 13 residues. The V and J ends lost 6 bases and 1 base respectively, with 6 bases between them.

This chain joins TRBV7-9 and TRBJ1-2; a weak D match, TRBD1 (5 bases). CDR1 and CDR2 from the germline V gene are SEHNR and FQNEAQ (reference sequence). The V and J ends lost 8 bases and 3 bases respectively, with 19 bases between them. The CDR3 has 15 residues. The CDR3 loop is CASPGPSLRDYGYTF. The DNA for the CDR3 is TGTGCCAGCCCGGGACCCAGCCTCCGGGACTATGGCTACACCTTC.

This clone has a single count. The chain couples TRBV7-9 to TRBJ1-5, with TRBD1 matching 8 bases. CDR1 and CDR2 (germline): SEHNR, FQNEAQ (reference sequence). The CDR3 has 17 residues. The V and J ends lost 5 bases and 7 bases, in that order; junction bases with no gene match: 16. CDR3 coding DNA: TGTGCCAGCAGCAAATCCTCCGGGACAGGTGGTAACCAGCCCCAGCATTTT. Translated: CASSKSSGTGGNQPQHF.

The V call is TRBV4-1, the J call TRBJ1-2; a weak D match, TRBD1 (5 bases). Germline values: CDR1 MGHRA, CDR2 YSYEKL. Trimming stripped 3 bases from V and 6 bases from J, with 14 bases between. This CDR3 is built from 14 residues. CDR3 region: CASSHPARGDGYTF. The CDR3 bases are TGCGCCAGCAGCCACCCCGCTAGAGGGGATGGCTACACCTTC.

This chain joins TRBV5-4 and TRBJ1-6; D possibly corresponds to TRBD1 (5 bases). The CDR3 is 14 residues long. V was shortened by 0 bases and J by 9 bases, with 10 bases between the two germline ends. Germline assignment: CDR1 SGHNT and CDR2 YYREEE (reference sequence). The chain's CDR3 is CASSLARAGSPLHF. CDR3 DNA sequence: TGTGCCAGCAGCTTGGCCAGGGCCGGTTCACCCCTCCACTTT.

The chain has TRBV19 and TRBJ2-7, with D maybe TRBD1 (6 bases). Trimming stripped 5 bases from V and 6 bases from J, with 14 bases between. Germline-derived CDR1 and CDR2 are LNHDA and SQIVND (reference sequence). This CDR3 is 13 amino acids long. CDR3 sequence reads: CASSPTGYGEQYF. Here the CDR3 DNA reads TGTGCCAGTAGTCCCACAGGGTATGGCGAGCAGTACTTC.

Regarding this clone: Additional DNA sequences in this sample encode the identical CDR3. The rearrangement links TRBV5-1 to TRBJ1-4; perhaps TRBD1 as D (5 bases). The CDR3 loop spans 14 amino acids. Trimming removed 0 bases from V and 4 bases from J, with 7 bases in between. CDR1 and CDR2 from the germline V gene are SGHRS and YFSETQ. CDR3 amino acids: CASSLGQGNEKLFF. In DNA form, the CDR3 reads TGCGCCAGCAGCTTGGGGCAGGGTAATGAAAAACTGTTTTTT.